One T cell receptor beta chain is described in this entry. It lacks a known antigen. It has no much larger one-base neighbor in the sample; base qualities were not kept. The CDR3 measures 15 amino acids from cysteine to phenylalanine. The read is trimmed to its CDR3 DNA, 45 bases read in frame from base 1. Compared with germline, V lacks 3 bases and J lacks 2 bases; bases without a gene match: 4. The germline V gene encodes CDR1 SGDLS and CDR2 YYNGEE. TCR CDR3 regions were amplified from genomic DNA by multiplex PCR using the deep immunoSEQ assay. For each cell subset, the extracted genomic DNA was distributed evenly across all wells of several immunoSEQ 96-well plates, and each plate served as one replicate. For sorted subsets, each replicate PCR was loaded with about 200 ng genomic DNA, equivalent to 25,000 to 30,000 T cell genomes. Purified libraries were quantified with a Qubit 3.0 fluorometer, sized on a Bioanalyzer 2100, and re-quantified with the KAPA Library Quantification kit. Every immunoSEQ 96-well plate was sequenced on a dedicated single-read 150-cycle Illumina NextSeq 550 flow cell. The paper's processing steps were these. Because the immunoSEQ output included only junctional sequences and no quality scores, the filtering could not be the same as the filtering used for full-length reads. Sequences were annotated with PyIR, a Python wrapper for IgBLAST v1.9, and V/J genes and CDR3 were assigned using IMGT germline references. Reads were filtered out if the reads had weak V/J assignments (E-value above 1e-6), no CDR3, stop codons, out-of-frame junctions, or ambiguous translated residues. V3J clonotypes were defined as sequences sharing an identical inferred V gene, J gene, and CDR3 amino acid sequence. To compute the percentage overlap between repertoires, the number of shared unique clonotypes was divided by the size of the smaller repertoire. Three approaches were used to assess repertoire richness: RTK rarefaction, the Chao1 estimator, and Recon v2.1 estimates of unobserved clonotypes. For all TCRbeta clonotypes obtained by the gDNA method from a few donors, generation probabilities were computed with OLGA. Entries here come from immuneACCESS through TCRdb and include only in-frame sequences with V and J called. Some clones fail to appear in such tables; in the studies checked, an unresolved V gene covers under half of the shortfall, and the cause of the remainder is unknown. D and trimming were read from the DNA, whereas the V and J calls and clone size are those reported in that table. For this sample the table gives around 1.9 million clones, of which 93% were detected only once. In total, the top ten clones hold over 1.5% of the sample.

CD8 naive samples were obtained by positive selection for CCR7 among CD45RO-negative cells, yielding a CD45RA+CCR7+ population from which TemRA cells were excluded. Donors were healthy HIV-negative adults with no recently reported acute infections or vaccinations. All donors were Caucasian adults living in Nashville, Tennessee, USA. Blood was obtained by leukapheresis, after which PBMCs were separated by Ficoll-Histopaque density gradient centrifugation and cryopreserved in liquid nitrogen vapor phase. Analytical flow cytometry was used to check the purity and quantity of every magnetically sorted T cell population. Each sorted fraction had its genomic DNA isolated and then quantified by UV absorbance on a Nanodrop 2000c. The data belong to a study of shared clonotypes between healthy human individuals (dated by TCRdb to 2019 to 2021). Background on the whole study: The cohort included three men and a couple of women between 18 and 49 years of age. For each donor, CD4 naive and CD4 memory were each given three plates, CD8 naive was given two plates, and CD8 memory was given one plate. To estimate repertoire size and how much clonotype sharing occurs between individuals, the study deeply sequenced the blood TCR repertoires of five healthy adults. To increase sequencing depth and limit assay-specific biases, TCR repertoire library preparation and sequencing were carried out by different laboratories using diverse techniques. Between about 0.85 and 8.9 billion PBMCs per donor were obtained by leukapheresis. Points the paper makes about the study in general: Naive subsets generally had larger estimated clonotype richness than memory subsets. Because the study included a small number of donors, the genetic and exposure-history diversity represented was limited. Based on pairwise subsampling, the degree of clonotype sharing among donors was expected to be affected by sequencing depth. Incomplete sequencing was indicated by rarefaction of sorted-subset datasets, despite the large sequencing depth. Compared with non-shared clonotypes, the clonotypes found in all four sorted-subset donors had higher generation probabilities. Across four donors, 4.5% to 6.5% of naive CD4, approximately 3.6% of naive CD8, 2% to 2.5% of memory CD4, and about 0.44% of memory CD8 clonotypes were shared. Sampling was restricted to blood, and TCR repertoires in tissues likely differ from the TCR repertoires found in blood.

This sequence originates from a young man in good health. Some clones in this sample may be carry-over from other donors' samples. The sequence joins TRBV9 to TRBJ2-3; 9 nucleotides in the junction match TRBD1. The sequencing sample was made of naive CD8+ T cells from PBMCs. Sample cell subset or site, as interpreted from the label and publication: CD45RA+CCR7+. CDR3 loop: CASSDGQGNTDTQYF. The DNA is TGTGCCAGCAGCGACGGACAGGGGAACACAGATACGCAGTATTTT.